This T cell receptor beta chain was documented in a study of monozygotic twins with inflammatory bowel disease. With respect to this clonotype: Antigen specificity is unknown.

General observations from the study: Repertoire similarity matched across concordant and discordant twins, perhaps owing to limited power.

This CDR3 region has 14 residues. Per germline, CDR1 SGHAT and CDR2 FQNNGV. TCRdb reprocessed the 5' RACE reads; each CDR3 protein has one entry and no DNA is given. The table for this sample gives 300,000 to 400,000 distinct CDR3 sequences. The chain joins TRBV11-2 to TRBJ2-7; TCRdb's D call of TRBD1 is untestable without DNA. The TCR comes from a human donor with ulcerative colitis or Crohn's disease, or a healthy co-twin of an affected twin (not recorded which). The sample was blood. The CDR3 region is CASSEGTGGYEQYF. Looking up the rest from reference TRBV11-2 and TRBJ2-7 gives the full variable domain: EAGVAQSPRYKIIEKRQSVAFWCNPISGHATLYWYQQILGQGPKLLIQFQNNGVVDDSQLPKDRFSAERLKGVDSTLKIQPAKLEDSAVYLCASSEGTGGYEQYFGPGTRLTVT.